These 3 T cell receptor beta chains came from one sample sequenced in a study of metastatic and nonmetastatic thyroid tumors. TCRdb re-called clones from the PCR reads using MiXCR. The sample yields some 20,000 clones, about a third seen once. No treatment of any kind had been given to any patient before thyroid surgery. The sample was tumor tissue. The receptors were gathered from a female donor with papillary thyroid cancer or a benign thyroid nodule (not recorded which). Some clones in this sample may be carry-over from other donors' samples.

This chain connects TRBV6-1 to TRBJ1-2; 7 positions match TRBD1. J gave up 6 bases and V 7 bases, and 11 bases lay outside the gene matches. The CDR3 has 14 amino acids. Germline values: CDR1 MNHNS, CDR2 SASEGT. The CDR3 DNA reads TGTGCCAGCACCCTCAGGACAGGAGGGGATGGCTACACCTTC. Translated, it gives CASTLRTGGDGYTF.

V and J are TRBV28 and TRBJ2-5; 11 bases fit TRBD1. The length of the CDR3 is 15 residues. V lost 4 bases and J lost 5; bases outside the gene matches: 6. Germline V gene data show CDR1 as MDHEN and CDR2 as SYDVKM. For the CDR3, the DNA is TGTGCCAGCAGTTCCTCTCGGGACAGGGGGGAGACCCAGTACTTC. The encoded protein is CASSSSRDRGETQYF.

The V gene is TRBV5-6, the J gene TRBJ1-3; 9 nucleotides match TRBD1. The trim removed 3 bases at V and 4 bases at J, leaving 8 bases unmatched. CDR3 length: 16 amino acids. Germline assignment: CDR1 SGHDT and CDR2 YYEEEE. This CDR3 is CASSSPGQGTGNTIYF. Written as DNA, the CDR3 is TGTGCCAGCAGCTCCCCGGGACAGGGTACGGGAAACACCATATATTTT.